Listed here are 11 T cell receptor beta chains from one sample, sequenced in a study of CD8+ T cells in alopecia areata. Extraction of RNA preceded its reverse transcription into cDNA, which served as the sequencing template. Produced via immunoSEQ multiplex PCR; TCRdb's table is partial and in-frame only. This sample has 100,000 to 150,000 clones, with roughly 61% found just once. Sequenced material: CD4+ T cells sorted from blood, taken at week 0. The receptors shown here come from a human donor with alopecia areata.

The V gene is TRBV9, the J gene TRBJ1-2, with D unclear. Germline CDR1 reads SGDLS; CDR2 reads YYNGEE. V shed 3 bases and J shed 4 bases, with 16 bases lying between them. The CDR3 is 15 amino acids. CDR3 in DNA: TGTGCCAGCAGCGGGGAGGGAGATTTAGTCTATGGCTACACCTTC. Translation: CASSGEGDLVYGYTF.

The chain couples TRBV7-3 to TRBJ2-1; D is ambiguous. Germline CDR1 SGHTA, CDR2 FQGTGA. Trimming removed 4 bases from V and 4 bases from J, with 8 bases in between. This CDR3 is 13 amino acids long. Here the CDR3 reads CASSSMLYNEQFF. CDR3 nucleotides: TGTGCCAGCAGCTCTATGCTTTACAATGAGCAGTTCTTC.

The V call is TRBV15, the J call TRBJ1-2; the D is unclear. This CDR3 region has 13 residues. Between the trimmed V and J ends, which lost 4 bases and 4 bases, there was a span of 10 bases. Per the germline V gene, CDR1 is LNHNV and CDR2 is YYDKDF (reference sequence). CDR3 region: CATSKTDGYGYTF. In DNA, the CDR3 is TGTGCCACCAGCAAGACCGACGGCTATGGCTACACCTTC.

The V and J genes are TRBV2 and TRBJ2-7; 7 bases line up with TRBD2. There are 12 residues in the CDR3. The J segment lost 5 bases and the V segment lost 3 bases, leaving 1 base of the junction unmatched. Germline CDR1 is SNHLY and CDR2 is FYNNEI. The chain's CDR3 is CASSDGGDEQYF. CDR3 sequence (DNA): TGTGCCAGCAGTGATGGGGGGGACGAGCAGTACTTC.

This rearrangement joins TRBV7-9 to TRBJ2-7; no clear D gene. This CDR3 comprises 13 residues. Trimming left V 7 bases short and J 1 base short, with 11 bases between. Germline CDR1 reads SEHNR; CDR2 reads FQNEAQ (reference sequence). CDR3 sequence reads: CASNRAPSYEQYF. CDR3 coding DNA: TGTGCCAGCAATAGGGCGCCTTCCTACGAGCAGTACTTC. The whole variable domain, remainder taken from reference TRBV7-9 and TRBJ2-7, is DTGVSQNPRHKITKRGQNVTFRCDPISEHNRLYWYRQTLGQGPEFLTYFQNEAQLEKSRLLSDRFSAERPKGSFSTLEIQRTEQGDSAMYLCASNRAPSYEQYFGPGTRLTVT.

This sequence joins TRBV5-1 and TRBJ2-1; D is possibly TRBD1 (6 bases). CDR3 length: 17 amino acids. Deletions cut 4 bases from V and 0 bases from J, with 17 bases between. Germline V CDR1 and CDR2: SGHRS, YFSETQ. The chain's CDR3 is CASSTSPTGSSYNEQFF. The CDR3 DNA sequence: TGCGCCAGCAGCACCAGCCCCACAGGGAGCTCCTACAATGAGCAGTTCTTC.

The rearrangement joins TRBV7-2 to TRBJ2-7, with 8 bases aligning to TRBD2. The germline CDR1 and CDR2 sequences are SGHTA and FQGNSA. The CDR3 totals 15 residues. V was pared by 8 bases and J by 2 bases, with 11 bases of the junction left unmatched. The DNA of the CDR3 is TGTGCCAGCCGCTATGACGGGGGGGCAACCTACGAGCAGTACTTC. Protein: CASRYDGGATYEQYF.

This chain connects TRBV5-1 to TRBJ1-4; no reliable D call. The CDR3 contains 14 residues. V was shortened by 4 bases and J by 6 bases, with 13 bases between the two germline ends. Per germline, CDR1 SGHRS and CDR2 YFSETQ. This CDR3 reads CASSDQGQDEKLFF. DNA of the CDR3: TGCGCCAGCAGCGATCAAGGTCAGGATGAAAAACTGTTTTTT.

The rearrangement links TRBV23-1 to TRBJ1-1; D may be TRBD1 (5 bases). TRBV23-1 is known as an ORF, though its function is uncertain. The V and J ends lost 4 bases and 4 bases respectively, with 22 bases between them. CDR3 length: 17 residues. CDR3 coding DNA: TGCGCCAGCAGTCGCACCAGGGAGCGACCAGCCGGCACTGAAGCTTTCTTT. Translation gives CASSRTRERPAGTEAFF.

The rearrangement joins TRBV5-6 to TRBJ1-2, with 8 positions matching TRBD1. J gave up 8 bases and V 1 base, and 4 bases lay outside the gene matches. Germline V gene lookup returns CDR1 SGHDT and CDR2 YYEEEE. The CDR3 loop spans 13 amino acids. CDR3 sequence: CASSLRRGHGYTF. The CDR3 DNA follows: TGTGCCAGCAGCTTGCGCAGGGGGCACGGCTACACCTTC.

The rearrangement joins TRBV5-1 to TRBJ1-6; 9 bases match TRBD1. Germline CDR1 and CDR2: SGHRS and YFSETQ. This CDR3 has 15 amino acids. V trimming: 4 bases; J trimming: 10 bases; junction bases outside the gene matches: 9. The CDR3 DNA sequence: TGCGCCAGCAGCCCTATGACAGGGGGTGCGTCACCCCTCCACTTT. Translation gives CASSPMTGGASPLHF.